This T cell receptor (beta chain) was obtained from a study of T-cell memory formation after mild COVID-19. Study in general: TCR clusters showed largely donor specificity.

TCRdb redid the calling of the 5' RACE reads with MiXCR, one entry per CDR3 protein. The table has approximately 250,000 distinct CDR3 sequences, roughly 17% seen once. This clonotype was observed many times. Losses at the gene ends were 5 bases for V and 4 bases for J; bases not matched to a gene: 6. Per germline, CDR1 SGHTA and CDR2 FQGTGA. The CDR3 extends over 15 amino acids. The source material was PBMCs or a T cell subset sorted from them (not recorded which). The chain employs TRBV7-3 and TRBJ2-1; TRBD1 matches at 9 bases. The sequence was obtained from a man between 18 and 35 years old who had mild COVID-19 (a few samples of this study predate the infection). Cell type and time point are not known. The CDR3, as DNA: TGTGCCAGCAGCCTGGACAGGGGAGGTTACAATGAGCAGTTCTTC. Its protein is CASSLDRGGYNEQFF.